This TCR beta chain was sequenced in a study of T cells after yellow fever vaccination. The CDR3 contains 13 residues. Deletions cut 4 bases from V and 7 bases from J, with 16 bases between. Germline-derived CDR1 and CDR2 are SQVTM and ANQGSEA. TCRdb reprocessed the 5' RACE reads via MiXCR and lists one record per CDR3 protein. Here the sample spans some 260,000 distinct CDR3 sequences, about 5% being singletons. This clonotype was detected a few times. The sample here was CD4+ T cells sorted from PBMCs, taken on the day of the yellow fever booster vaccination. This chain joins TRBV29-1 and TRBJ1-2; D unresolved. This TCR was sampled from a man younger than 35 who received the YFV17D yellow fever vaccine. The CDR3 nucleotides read TGCAGCGTTGGGCCATACCTCGAGTCTGGCTACACCTTC. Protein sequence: CSVGPYLESGYTF.